A single T cell receptor (beta chain) is shown here with its context. This record comes from a study of blood T cell repertoires in COVID-19. This table comes from immunoSEQ multiplex PCR, and its TCRdb copy is limited to in-frame clones, with some not included. The data contain around 100,000 clones, more than 75% of them singletons. The TCR sequence derives from a man aged 25-45 years in a cohort sampled during active COVID-19. Sequences were obtained from peripheral blood.

Here the CDR3 DNA reads TGTGCCAGTAGTATAGCCCGGGACTGGGACCAAGAGACCCAGTACTTC. Its translation is CASSIARDWDQETQYF. The chain combines TRBV19 with TRBJ2-5; a possible D gene is TRBD2 (6 bases). Looked up from germline, CDR1 is LNHDA and CDR2 is SQIVND (reference sequence). CDR3 size: 16 residues. V lost 1 base and J 0 bases, leaving 12 bases between the germline ends.